Detailed here is one T cell receptor beta chain. The CDR3 consists of 12 residues. Germline assignment: CDR1 SGHTA and CDR2 FQGNSA. The germline V and J ends were trimmed by 1 base and 4 bases, with 4 bases remaining between them. The sample is drawn from a study of blood T cell repertoires in COVID-19. Turning to the study itself: T cells, B-cell-depleted T cells, or PBMCs provided the cDNA or gDNA that served as material.

Authors' methods: Using reference gene primer amplification, nucleated cell counts were estimated. Data came from immunoSEQ multiplex PCR; TCRdb stores just in-frame clones and leaves some out. D and trimming were read from the DNA, whereas the V and J calls and clone size are those reported in that table. The table lists approximately 230,000 clones, more than 70% of them singletons, with roughly 6.7% in the top ten. The rearrangement joins TRBV7-2 to TRBJ1-2; D gene ambiguous. The sample consisted of peripheral blood. The sequence was collected from a woman aged 30 to 39 with COVID-19, enrolled during active disease. The CDR3 sequence: CASSLVLYGYTF. CDR3 bases: TGTGCCAGCAGCTTAGTACTCTATGGCTACACCTTC.